One sample yielded the 30 T cell receptor beta chains listed below, sequenced in a study of vaccination effects on CD4 cells after COVID-19. Subsequent to 10 days of culture, CD4+ T cells were isolated. All study participants received two doses of BNT162b2 or mRNA-1273 vaccine. The method was immunoSEQ multiplex PCR; TCRdb's version includes in-frame clones alone and lacks a portion of them. The table lists under 55,000 clones, around 70% of them singletons. Their cognate antigens are unknown. The sample here was CD4+ T cells from PBMCs cultured without peptide, taken after COVID-19 vaccination. These receptors originate from a human donor who received a COVID-19 vaccine.

In this sample, this clone turned up a few times. V and J are TRBV19 and TRBJ1-1; 7 nucleotides line up with TRBD1. The V gene's germline CDR1 is LNHDA and CDR2 SQIVND (reference sequence). The V segment lost 6 bases and the J segment 4 bases; nucleotides outside the gene matches: 5. This CDR3 comprises 13 residues. This CDR3 is CASRGAGGTEAFF. As DNA, the CDR3 is TGTGCCAGTAGGGGGGCAGGGGGCACTGAAGCTTTCTTT.

This clone was observed a single time. V gene TRBV5-4 combines with J gene TRBJ2-3; 7 nucleotides align to TRBD2. The V segment lost 9 bases and the J segment 4 bases; nucleotides outside the gene matches: 11. The germline V gene encodes CDR1 SGHNT and CDR2 YYREEE (reference sequence). The CDR3 runs 14 residues. CDR3 in DNA: TGTGCCACTCGGGCGGGAGAGCGGGCAGATACGCAGTATTTT. Translated, it gives CATRAGERADTQYF.

This clone has only one observation. The rearrangement joins TRBV6-1 to TRBJ1-1, with D maybe TRBD1 (5 bases). This CDR3 is 17 amino acids long. V shed 8 bases and J shed 1 base, with 23 bases lying between them. The germline V gene encodes CDR1 MNHNS and CDR2 SASEGT. The CDR3 protein is CASCKVVGRNGNTEAFF. CDR3 in DNA: TGTGCCAGCTGTAAAGTTGTGGGGCGAAATGGGAACACTGAAGCTTTCTTT.

This clone was counted a few times. This sequence joins TRBV27 and TRBJ1-1, with 8 bases fitting TRBD1. CDR1 is MNHEY and CDR2 is SMNVEV in the germline V gene (reference sequence). J gave up 6 bases and V 5 bases, and 5 bases lay outside the gene matches. The CDR3 loop spans 13 amino acids. CDR3 residues: CASSPDRGSEAFF. The CDR3 DNA reads as TGTGCCAGCAGTCCCGACAGGGGCTCTGAAGCTTTCTTT.

The chain combines TRBV6-5 with TRBJ1-4; the D is unclear. This CDR3 is 15 amino acids long. V was shortened by 6 bases and J by 3 bases, with 14 bases between the two germline ends. Germline V lookup: CDR1 MNHEY, CDR2 SVGAGI. Written as DNA, the CDR3 is TGTGCCAGCAGCATGTGGGGAGCAGCTAATGAAAAACTGTTTTTT. This translates into CASSMWGAANEKLFF.

The genes are TRBV6-5 and TRBJ2-3; 7 bases map to TRBD2. Germline V gene data show CDR1 as MNHEY and CDR2 as SVGAGI. Trimming removed 9 bases from V and 0 bases from J; junction bases left unmatched: 6. CDR3 size: 14 residues. The CDR3: CASSLGGSTDTQYF. The CDR3 region has the DNA TGTGCCAGTAGTCTGGGGGGGAGCACAGATACGCAGTATTTT.

This chain connects TRBV11-3 to TRBJ1-1; D possibly corresponds to TRBD1 (6 bases). The CDR3 length is 14 residues. Germline V gene sequence: CDR1 SGHNT, CDR2 YENEEA. The V end was cut by 7 bases, the J end by 2 bases, with 14 bases between. The CDR3, as DNA: TGTGCCAGCACCTGGAAGGACAGAAACACTGAAGCTTTCTTT. It translates to CASTWKDRNTEAFF.

This clone was observed a few times. For the CDR3, the DNA is TGTGCCAGCAGCAAAGCGCGCGATGGGAAGACAGGGCGAGAGGGGTCCTATAATTCACCCCTCCACTTT. It translates to CASSKARDGKTGREGSYNSPLHF. The chain combines TRBV21-1 with TRBJ1-6; TRBD1 is taken as the D call from the table, unchecked against the DNA. TRBV21-1 is described as a pseudogene. The length of the CDR3 is 23 residues.

This clone was detected a few times. The chain carries TRBV7-9 and TRBJ2-1; 8 bases are a match to TRBD2. CDR3 length: 15 amino acids. V lost 5 bases and J lost 7; bases outside the gene matches: 10. In germline, CDR1 is SEHNR, CDR2 FQNEAQ (reference sequence). CDR3 sequence (DNA): TGTGCCAGCAGCCGTGACGGGGGGGCTTTGAATGAGCAGTTCTTC. Translation: CASSRDGGALNEQFF.

This clone was detected only a few times. The gene calls are TRBV7-2 and TRBJ2-7, with D possibly matching TRBD2 (5 bases). The ends were cut back, 1 base at V and 5 bases at J, with 9 bases in the middle. The CDR3 totals 13 residues. The germline V gene encodes CDR1 SGHTA and CDR2 FQGNSA. The CDR3 region has the DNA TGTGCCAGCAGCTTAGTCGGGGAGAACGAGCAGTACTTC. Protein: CASSLVGENEQYF.

The J gene is TRBJ2-7, the V gene TRBV7-2; 7 bases fit TRBD1. Germline CDR1 and CDR2: SGHTA and FQGNSA. The ends lost 5 bases at V and 6 bases at J; junction bases unmatched: 7. This CDR3 comprises 13 residues. Here the CDR3 reads CASSATGIGEQYF. The CDR3 region has the DNA TGTGCCAGCAGCGCGACAGGGATTGGCGAGCAGTACTTC.

The count of this clone is one. The chain couples TRBV6-5 to TRBJ2-3; 9 bases fit TRBD2. The CDR3 spans 15 residues. V lost 5 bases and J lost 0; bases outside the gene matches: 3. Per germline, CDR1 MNHEY and CDR2 SVGAGI. The CDR3 here is CASSQLAGSTDTQYF. CDR3 bases: TGTGCCAGCAGTCAACTAGCGGGTAGCACAGATACGCAGTATTTT.

The sample holds one count of this clone. This sequence joins TRBV19 and TRBJ1-3; D is unclear. CDR3 size: 12 residues. Deletions cut 3 bases from V and 4 bases from J, with 4 bases between. Germline V gives CDR1 LNHDA, CDR2 SQIVND (reference sequence). The CDR3 DNA is TGTGCCAGTAGTATCATCGGAAACACCATATATTTT. Translation: CASSIIGNTIYF.

J is TRBJ2-5 and V is TRBV6-6; a weak D match, TRBD1 (6 bases). CDR3 length: 15 residues. CDR1 and CDR2 from the germline V gene are MNHNY and SVGAGI (reference sequence). Trimming pared 7 bases from V and 2 bases from J, leaving 17 bases between. This chain's CDR3 is CASTRGGQTQETQYF. The CDR3 DNA is TGTGCCAGCACTCGAGGGGGACAAACTCAAGAGACCCAGTACTTC.

The chain has TRBV5-5 and TRBJ2-5, with 12 bases lining up with TRBD2. Germline V gene data show CDR1 as SGHKS and CDR2 as YYEKEE (reference sequence). The CDR3 sequence is 16 residues long. V dropped 4 bases and J dropped 2; count of bases not matched to a gene: 6. CDR3 coding DNA: TGTGCCAGCAGCCGACTAGCGGGGGCGACACAAGAGACCCAGTACTTC. Encoded protein: CASSRLAGATQETQYF.

The chain is built from TRBV20-1 and TRBJ2-5; no clear D. This CDR3 has 15 residues. Germline CDR1 DFQATT, CDR2 SNEGSKA (reference sequence). Trimming stripped 3 bases from V and 1 base from J, with 15 bases between. CDR3 bases: TGCAGTGCTAGTCTGTGGGGAATCTCCCAAGAGACCCAGTACTTC. It yields the protein CSASLWGISQETQYF.

J is TRBJ1-5 and V is TRBV5-1; no clear D. This CDR3 contains 18 residues. The germline V gene has CDR1 SGHRS and CDR2 YFSETQ. V lost 2 bases and J lost 9, with 27 bases in between. The CDR3 coding sequence is TGCGCCAGCAGCTTTAATCCCATGCCAACAGACGGGATTTCGCCCCAGCATTTT. Translation: CASSFNPMPTDGISPQHF.

The chain employs TRBV19 and TRBJ1-2; 10 positions match TRBD1. The CDR3 totals 14 residues. Germline V CDR1 and CDR2: LNHDA, SQIVND (reference sequence). V was pared by 3 bases and J by 6 bases, with 4 bases of the junction left unmatched. CDR3: CASSIDRGRNGYTF. The CDR3 DNA is TGTGCCAGTAGTATTGACAGGGGGCGAAATGGCTACACCTTC.

This chain's CDR3 is CASSARTGLETQYF. The CDR3 coding sequence is TGTGCCAGCAGCGCACGGACAGGGTTGGAGACCCAGTACTTC. The V gene is TRBV2, the J gene TRBJ2-5, with 8 positions matching TRBD1. Looked up from germline, CDR1 is SNHLY and CDR2 is FYNNEI. V shed 6 bases, J shed 5 bases, and the junction held 8 bases outside the gene matches. The CDR3 covers 14 residues.

The V call is TRBV6-5, the J call TRBJ1-1; no clear D gene. This CDR3 is 16 amino acids long. Germline V gives CDR1 MNHEY, CDR2 SVGAGI. V was cut by 2 bases and J by 1 base, with 14 bases left in between. Here the CDR3 DNA reads TGTGCCAGCAGTTACCTACGCGGTTCTGCGAACACTGAAGCTTTCTTT. Its translation: CASSYLRGSANTEAFF.

This chain uses TRBV9 with TRBJ2-6; D ambiguous. The CDR3 is made up of 16 amino acids. CDR1 is SGDLS, CDR2 YYNGEE, per germline. With 3 bases removed from V and 0 bases from J, the gap between germline ends came to 10 bases. In DNA, the CDR3 is TGTGCCAGCAGCGCCAATGCTTACTCTGGGGCCAACGTCCTGACTTTC. This codes for CASSANAYSGANVLTF.

The chain employs TRBV4-1 and TRBJ2-2; 14 nucleotides match TRBD2. After removal of 3 bases from V and 4 bases from J, the junction contained 4 bases not matched to a gene. Germline V gives CDR1 MGHRA, CDR2 YSYEKL. The CDR3 extends over 17 amino acids. CDR3 nucleotides: TGCGCCAGCAGCCATAGGACTAGCGGGAGGAGCACCGGGGAGCTGTTTTTT. It yields the protein CASSHRTSGRSTGELFF.

V gene TRBV6-1 combines with J gene TRBJ2-6; no definite D call. This CDR3 has 18 amino acids. The V and J ends lost 2 bases and 0 bases respectively, with 14 bases between them. Germline CDR1 MNHNS, CDR2 SASEGT. The CDR3 loop is CASSEIFAAASGANVLTF. The CDR3 bases are TGTGCCAGCAGTGAAATATTCGCAGCTGCCTCTGGGGCCAACGTCCTGACTTTC.

This rearrangement joins TRBV6-5 to TRBJ1-1; tentative D call: TRBD1 (6 bases). Germline V gene sequence: CDR1 MNHEY, CDR2 SVGAGI. V was trimmed by 6 bases and J by 6 bases, leaving 17 bases between them. The length of the CDR3 is 14 residues. CDR3 DNA sequence: TGTGCCAGCAGCCTTTCGGGGGGGCGCGCTGAAGCTTTCTTT. It encodes CASSLSGGRAEAFF.

The chain employs TRBV19 and TRBJ2-3; 10 positions agree with TRBD2. This CDR3 is built from 14 residues. CDR1 and CDR2 (germline): LNHDA, SQIVND (reference sequence). Germline trimming cut 6 bases from V and 5 bases from J; bases unmatched to any gene: 5. CDR3 residues: CASSPAGGEDTQYF. CDR3 nucleotides: TGTGCCAGTAGCCCAGCGGGGGGGGAAGATACGCAGTATTTT.

The chain is built from TRBV6-5 and TRBJ2-7; the match to TRBD2 covers 8 bases. With 0 bases clipped from V and 3 bases from J, the junction kept 7 bases outside the gene matches. The CDR3 loop spans 16 amino acids. Germline V CDR1 and CDR2: MNHEY, SVGAGI. CDR3: CASSYSSSGSHYEQYF. The CDR3 coding sequence is TGTGCCAGCAGTTACTCTTCCAGCGGGAGCCACTACGAGCAGTACTTC.

The chain is built from TRBV6-1 and TRBJ1-5; D not resolved. The V end lost 1 base, the J end lost 6 bases, and 19 bases lay between the germline ends. The length of the CDR3 is 17 residues. Germline CDR1 reads MNHNS; CDR2 reads SASEGT. CDR3 bases: TGTGCCAGCAGTGAAGAAGGACTACAAGGGCCCCTTCAGCCCCAGCATTTT. Translated: CASSEEGLQGPLQPQHF.

CDR3 DNA: TGTGCCAGCAGCCGGACTAGCGGGTCGTTACTTAACTACAATGAGCAGTTCTTC. It codes for CASSRTSGSLLNYNEQFF. The chain recombines TRBV5-5 with TRBJ2-1; 11 bases fit TRBD2. The germline CDR1 and CDR2 sequences are SGHKS and YYEKEE (reference sequence). The CDR3 has 18 residues. Losses at the gene ends were 4 bases for V and 3 bases for J; bases not matched to a gene: 12.

This clone was observed a few times. J is TRBJ1-6 and V is TRBV3-1 (or the pseudogene TRBV3-2); TRBD1 agrees at 7 bases. The CDR3 covers 15 residues. The germline CDR1 and CDR2 sequences are LGHDT and YNNKEL (reference sequence). Trimming removed 4 bases from V and 8 bases from J; junction bases left unmatched: 8. The CDR3 coding sequence is TGTGCCAGCAGCCCGGTTTGGCAGGGGGATTCACCCCTCCACTTT. Amino acids: CASSPVWQGDSPLHF.

The chain employs TRBV11-2 and TRBJ2-3; TRBD1 is a possible D gene (6 bases). The CDR3 contains 16 residues. CDR1 and CDR2 (germline): SGHAT, FQNNGV. V was pared by 3 bases and J by 0 bases, with 13 bases between. CDR3 DNA sequence: TGTGCCAGCAGCTTCTTACAGGGATCAAGCACAGATACGCAGTATTTT. It specifies CASSFLQGSSTDTQYF.